This TCR beta chain comes out of a study of shared clonotypes between healthy human individuals. Across the study: Three plates each covered CD4 naive and memory; CD8 naive two, CD8 memory one.

Trimming left V 3 bases short and J 5 bases short, with 13 bases between. The CDR3 totals 14 residues. In germline, CDR1 is ENHRY, CDR2 SYGVKD. The assay was carried out at the deep level. TCRdb's copy holds only in-frame clones and misses some; the assay was immunoSEQ multiplex PCR. The sample has about 2.3 million clones; 85% to 95% are singletons. J is TRBJ2-5 and V is TRBV10-3; the D is unclear. Input material: naive CD4+ T cells from PBMCs. Subset noted: CD45RA+ positively selected. This TCR came from a man aged 18 to 29 in good health. Some clones in this sample may be carry-over from other donors' samples. The DNA for the CDR3 is TGTGCCATCAGTGATTTTAGGAGTTCTGAGACCCAGTACTTC. This sequence encodes CAISDFRSSETQYF.